This T cell receptor beta chain was sequenced during a study of blood T cell repertoires in COVID-19. Germline V gives CDR1 MNHEY, CDR2 SVGAGI. V gave up 8 bases and J gave up 0 bases, with 14 bases separating them. The CDR3 is made up of 14 amino acids. The method was immunoSEQ multiplex PCR; TCRdb's version includes in-frame clones alone and lacks a portion of them. The repertoire includes around 56,000 clones, 80% of them detected once, and over 5.5% sits in the top ten. The sequenced material came from peripheral blood. The sequence came from a man aged 60 to 69 with acute or convalescent COVID-19. The rearrangement joins TRBV6-5 to TRBJ2-7; tentatively, D is TRBD2 (6 bases). The CDR3 loop reads CASRGTYSSYEQYF. The CDR3 region has the DNA TGTGCCAGCCGCGGGACTTACAGCTCCTACGAGCAGTACTTC.